This passage covers 2 T cell receptor beta chains from one sample sequenced in a study of T cell changes during pregnancy in multiple sclerosis. Sequencing used immunoSEQ multiplex PCR; TCRdb keeps in-frame clones, though not all of them. This sample has 28,000 or so clones, with approximately 90% found just once. The sample consisted of CD8+ T cells from peripheral blood mononuclear cells, taken before pregnancy. These receptors all come from a female donor with multiple sclerosis, enrolled in a pregnancy study.

The chain carries TRBV27 and TRBJ1-3; 7 nucleotides line up with TRBD1. Germline CDR1 reads MNHEY; CDR2 reads SMNVEV (reference sequence). The CDR3 loop spans 14 amino acids. The V gene end was trimmed by 2 bases and the J gene end by 2 bases; junction bases not matched to a gene: 0. CDR3 coding DNA: TGTGCCAGCAGTTTACAGGGGGCTGGAAACACCATATATTTT. It translates to CASSLQGAGNTIYF.

The V and J genes are TRBV6-4 and TRBJ2-1; D is ambiguous. The V gene's germline CDR1 is MRHNA and CDR2 SNTAGT. Trimming left V 3 bases short and J 6 bases short, with 9 bases between. This CDR3 contains 13 residues. The CDR3, as DNA: TGTGCCAGCAGTGATTTGAGGAGCAATGAGCAGTTCTTC. Translated, it gives CASSDLRSNEQFF.